A selection of T cell receptor beta chains follows, all from one sample in a study of resident and recirculating memory T cells in vitiligo. TCRdb's table, derived via immunoSEQ multiplex PCR, lists solely in-frame clones and lacks some. In the table there are 65,000 to 80,000 clones, just over 90% of which are singletons. Sequenced sample: blood. The source is a male donor with vitiligo. Each CDR3 is given with its conserved first and last residue. A D gene is named only where the DNA matches it firmly. Rows give clone size only sometimes, using once, few, many, or a class for an expanded clone.

>NA|TRBV28|NA|TRBJ1-1
TGTGCCAGCAGGCCAGGGCCGAACACTGAAGCTTTCTTT
CASRPGPNTEAFF
>NA|TRBV7-9|many|TRBJ2-7
TGTGCCAGCAGCTATACAGGGACGGGGGAGCAGTACTTC
CASSYTGTGEQYF
>TRBD2|TRBV5-6|NA|TRBJ2-2
TGTGCCAGCAGCTTGGTTCCGGGGGGTTACACCGGGGAGCTGTTTTTT
CASSLVPGGYTGELFF
>NA|TRBV5-6|NA|TRBJ1-5
TGTGCCAGCAGCTTGAGCCCCCCACGTACGAGAAACAATCAGCCCCAGCATTTT
CASSLSPPRTRNNQPQHF
>TRBD1|TRBV6-5|NA|TRBJ1-2
TGTGCCAGCAGTTACGACAGGGGAGGAGATGGCTACACCTTC
CASSYDRGGDGYTF
>NA|TRBV19|NA|TRBJ2-2
TGTGCCAGTAGTATCCCTCAGGGAACCGGGGAGCTGTTTTTT
CASSIPQGTGELFF
>NA|TRBV4-1|NA|TRBJ1-4
TGCGCCAGCAGCCCTCAAGGACTTGCGGCAACTAATGAAAAACTGTTTTTT
CASSPQGLAATNEKLFF
>NA|TRBV4-1|NA|TRBJ2-7
TGCGCCAGCAGCCCATGGACGGGGTCCTCCGAGCAGTACTTC
CASSPWTGSSEQYF
>TRBD2|TRBV11-3|NA|TRBJ2-1
TGTGCCAGCAGCTTAGATCTGTCTAGCGGGAGTGTGAATGAGCAGTTCTTC
CASSLDLSSGSVNEQFF
>TRBD1|TRBV7-2|NA|TRBJ1-2
TGTGCCAGCAGCCCAGGACAGGGGGCTGTCTATGGCTACACCTTC
CASSPGQGAVYGYTF
>TRBD2|TRBV7-3|NA|TRBJ2-3
TGTGCCAGCAGCCACGGGACTAGCGGGAGTACAGATACGCAGTATTTT
CASSHGTSGSTDTQYF
>NA|TRBV7-9|once|TRBJ2-7
TGTGCCAGCAGCTTGGGGCCCGGGGGCGAGCAGTACTTC
CASSLGPGGEQYF
>NA|TRBV29-1|NA|TRBJ2-7
TGCAGCGTTGTAACAGGGATCTACGAGCAGTACTTC
CSVVTGIYEQYF
>TRBD1|TRBV28|NA|TRBJ2-2
TGTGCCAGCGGTTCTCCGGACAGGGACGGGAGCGGGGAGCTGTTTTTT
CASGSPDRDGSGELFF
>TRBD2|TRBV27|NA|TRBJ2-1
TGTGCCAGCAGCCCCTCGGCGGGAGAGTGGTACAATGAGCAGTTCTTC
CASSPSAGEWYNEQFF
>NA|TRBV6-1|NA|TRBJ2-1
TGTGCCAGTGACAAGAGCTCCTACAATGAGCAGTTCTTC
CASDKSSYNEQFF
>NA|TRBV14|NA|TRBJ2-1
TGTGCCAGCAGCCATAGAGGCTATGAGCAGTTCTTC
CASSHRGYEQFF
>NA|TRBV21-1|NA|TRBJ1-1
TGTGCCAGCAGCAAAGGATGCAGGCCGAACACTGAAGCTTTCTTT
CASSKGCRPNTEAFF
>NA|TRBV2|NA|TRBJ2-3
TGTGCCAGCATCCTACGAGGGCGGGATGGCACAGATACGCAGTATTTT
CASILRGRDGTDTQYF
>TRBD1|TRBV30|NA|TRBJ2-7
TGTGCCTGGAGTACGGGACAGAACTACGAGCAGTACTTC
CAWSTGQNYEQYF
>NA|TRBV11-2|NA|TRBJ2-7
TGTGCCAGCAGCCCGCTAACCACATACCTAGGCGTCTACGAGCAGTACTTC
CASSPLTTYLGVYEQYF
>TRBD2|TRBV28|NA|TRBJ2-1
TGTGCCAGCAGGACACCTAGCGGCTCCTACAATGAGCAGTTCTTC
CASRTPSGSYNEQFF
>TRBD1|TRBV28|NA|TRBJ1-5
TGTGCCAGCAGTGAGCAAGGACAGGGCCATCAGCCCCAGCATTTT
CASSEQGQGHQPQHF
>TRBD2|TRBV5-4|NA|TRBJ2-1
TGTGCCAGCAGCTCCGACACTGCGGGACTAGCGGGCTACAATGAGCAGTTCTTC
CASSSDTAGLAGYNEQFF
>NA|TRBV12-5|once|TRBJ1-1
TGTGCTAGTGCCGCGGGGCTGAACACTGAAGCTTTCTTT
CASAAGLNTEAFF
>NA|TRBV7-9|NA|TRBJ1-2
TGTGCCAGCAGCCCCCAGTCGGGACTCCCTAGTATGTGGGGCTACACCTTC
CASSPQSGLPSMWGYTF
>TRBD1|TRBV9|NA|TRBJ2-2
TGTGCCAGCAGCGATGGGACAGGCGGGGAGCTGTTTTTT
CASSDGTGGELFF
>NA|TRBV12-5|NA|TRBJ2-3
TGTGCTAGTGGTTTGGCCGGCACAGATACGCAGTATTTT
CASGLAGTDTQYF
>TRBD1|TRBV5-1|NA|TRBJ2-3
TGCGCCAGCAGCTCGGGACAGGGGGCTTACACAGATACGCAGTATTTT
CASSSGQGAYTDTQYF
>NA|TRBV7-2|NA|TRBJ2-2
TGTGCCAGCAGCGGCTCGGCACCTACGGGCACCGGGGAGCTGTTTTTT
CASSGSAPTGTGELFF
>TRBD2|TRBV5-4|NA|TRBJ2-7
TGTGCCAGCAGCTTGTGGGGGAGGGCCCCCTACGAGCAGTACTTC
CASSLWGRAPYEQYF
>TRBD2|TRBV28|NA|TRBJ2-2
TGTGCCAGCAGTAACCCGGGACTAGCGGGAGGGCCCTCGGACACCGGGGAGCTGTTTTTT
CASSNPGLAGGPSDTGELFF
>TRBD1|TRBV5-4|NA|TRBJ1-2
TGTGCCAGCAGTTTGGACAGGGTCTATGGCTACACCTTC
CASSLDRVYGYTF
>NA|TRBV2|NA|TRBJ2-1
TGTGCCAGCAAGACTTACAATGAGCAGTTCTTC
CASKTYNEQFF
>NA|TRBV28|NA|TRBJ2-7
TGTGCCAGCAGTTCACCTCTTCGCCAGGGGATGGGGGAGCAGTACTTC
CASSSPLRQGMGEQYF
>TRBD1|TRBV11-3|NA|TRBJ2-7
TGTGCCAGCAGCGACCACAGGGGAGAGAGTGACGAGCAGTACTTC
CASSDHRGESDEQYF
>NA|TRBV5-6|NA|TRBJ2-3
TGTGCCAGCAGCTTGCGGGAAACAGATACGCAGTATTTT
CASSLRETDTQYF
>NA|TRBV6-5|NA|TRBJ2-7
TGTGCCAGCAGTTACGGATGGGCGCAGTCCTACGAGCAGTACTTC
CASSYGWAQSYEQYF
>TRBD1|TRBV27|NA|TRBJ2-3
TGTGCCAGCAGTGCCCTCACAGGGGTTCGCACAGATACGCAGTATTTT
CASSALTGVRTDTQYF
>NA|TRBV5-1|NA|TRBJ2-5
TGCGCCAGCAGCCAGGGGGACACCGGAGGGAAAGAGACCCAGTACTTC
CASSQGDTGGKETQYF
>NA|TRBV11-3|NA|TRBJ2-5
TGTGCCAGCAGCTTAGGAGGCCGTGGAGAGACCCAGTACTTC
CASSLGGRGETQYF
>TRBD1|TRBV19|NA|TRBJ1-3
TGTGCCAGTAGTACCGGACAGGCCGGTCGGACCAACACCATATATTTT
CASSTGQAGRTNTIYF
>TRBD1|TRBV7-9|NA|TRBJ1-1
TGTGCCAGCACCGGACAGGCGGGGACTGAAGCTTTCTTT
CASTGQAGTEAFF
>NA|TRBV7-9|few|TRBJ1-2
TGTGCCAGCAGCACAAGACAGAGCGACGTATATGGCTACACCTTC
CASSTRQSDVYGYTF
>TRBD1|TRBV30|NA|TRBJ1-4
TGTGCCTGGGGACAGGGTAATGAAAAACTGTTTTTT
CAWGQGNEKLFF
>TRBD2|TRBV5-1|NA|TRBJ2-1
TGCGCCAGCAGCTTGTGGGCTAGCGGGAGCTCCTACAATGAGCAGTTCTTC
CASSLWASGSSYNEQFF
>TRBD1|TRBV5-6|few|TRBJ1-1
TGTGCCAGCAGCTTGGGGGGGACAGGGGCCCCGAACACTGAAGCTTTCTTT
CASSLGGTGAPNTEAFF
>NA|TRBV5-6|NA|TRBJ2-3
TGTGCCAGCAGAGAGGAAGGAGATACGCAGTATTTT
CASREEGDTQYF
>NA|TRBV4-1|NA|TRBJ1-1
TGCGCCAGCAGCCAACCTTCGGAGGGGAACACTGAAGCTTTCTTT
CASSQPSEGNTEAFF
>TRBD1|TRBV10-3|NA|TRBJ2-5
TGTGCCATCAGTGAGGAGGACAGGGCCGAGACCCAGTACTTC
CAISEEDRAETQYF
>NA|TRBV15|NA|TRBJ1-2
TGTGCCACCACGCGTGGGGAGAACTATGGCTACACCTTC
CATTRGENYGYTF
>NA|TRBV7-3|once|TRBJ2-3
TGTGCCGTCCTCCCTAGGAATACGCAGTATTTT
CAVLPRNTQYF
>NA|TRBV27|NA|TRBJ1-2
TGTGCCAGCAGTTTTTCCCAACCCGGCTATGGCTACACCTTC
CASSFSQPGYGYTF
>NA|TRBV2|NA|TRBJ2-7
TGTGCCAGCAGGACCATGACAGCCTCGTACGAGCAGTACTTC
CASRTMTASYEQYF
>NA|TRBV7-3|NA|TRBJ2-1
TGTGCCAGCGGGGGGATAGCCCACGGTAGTGAGCAGTTCTTC
CASGGIAHGSEQFF
>NA|TRBV28|NA|TRBJ1-5
TGTGCCAGCAGCGCACCCGGCAGGGCGTCGGGTCAGCCCCAGCATTTT
CASSAPGRASGQPQHF
>TRBD1|TRBV9|NA|TRBJ2-5
TGTGCCAGCAGCGTAGCTACGGGACAGGGGGAGACCCAGTACTTC
CASSVATGQGETQYF